A single sample is the source of the 12 T cell receptor beta chains below, sequenced in a study of cytomegalovirus exposure and HLA in healthy donors. Vbeta (60) and Jbeta (13) primers were used in the PCR. TCRdb's copy holds only in-frame clones and misses some; the assay was immunoSEQ multiplex PCR. Among around 91,000 clones listed, around nine tenths were seen once. Sequenced material: PBMCs. Receptors were obtained from a man younger than 45 in good health and CMV-seropositive.

The gene calls are TRBV2 and TRBJ2-7, with 9 nucleotides matching TRBD1. Losses at the gene ends were 11 bases for V and 5 bases for J; bases not matched to a gene: 10. CDR1 and CDR2 (germline): SNHLY, FYNNEI. This CDR3 is 13 amino acids long. The CDR3 sequence is CAATRDRVHEQYF. The DNA for the CDR3 is TGTGCCGCAACACGGGACAGGGTCCACGAGCAGTACTTC.

The J gene is TRBJ2-5, the V gene TRBV7-6; 10 nucleotides align to TRBD2. Judging by the DNA end, TRBJ2-7 fits better; the J call may be wrong. Germline CDR1 and CDR2: SGHVS and FNYEAQ. CDR3 length: 15 amino acids. The CDR3 here is CASSQHWASGSEQYF. Here the CDR3 DNA reads TGTGCCAGCAGCCAACACTGGGCTAGCGGGAGCGAGCAGTACTTC.

To note about this clone: Mismatch with germline at one junction end may stem from a read error. The V gene is TRBV28, the J gene TRBJ1-2; D is uncertain. Per the germline V gene, CDR1 is MDHEN and CDR2 is SYDVKM. The CDR3 consists of 16 residues. CDR3 in amino acids: CTSSLPYPKANYGYTF. CDR3 nucleotides: TGTACCAGCAGTTTACCCTACCCGAAAGCTAACTATGGCTACACCTTC.

This sequence joins TRBV10-3 and TRBJ2-7, with D possibly being TRBD1 (6 bases). This CDR3 is 14 amino acids long. CDR1 is ENHRY and CDR2 is SYGVKD in the germline V gene. Trimming left V 3 bases short and J 1 base short, with 10 bases between. As DNA, the CDR3 is TGTGCCATCAGTGACCCTGGACAGTCCTACGAGCAGTACTTC. It yields the protein CAISDPGQSYEQYF.

The chain carries TRBV6-5 and TRBJ1-1; D is perhaps TRBD1 (6 bases). Per the germline V gene, CDR1 is MNHEY and CDR2 is SVGAGI. V lost 3 bases to trimming and J lost 1 base, with 12 bases between them. CDR3 size: 15 residues. The CDR3 loop is CASSYGGHWNTEAFF. DNA for the CDR3: TGTGCCAGCAGTTATGGGGGACACTGGAACACTGAAGCTTTCTTT.

This chain links TRBV9 with TRBJ2-5; 7 bases line up with TRBD2. The CDR3 is 15 residues long. Losses at the gene ends were 0 bases for V and 5 bases for J; bases not matched to a gene: 7. Germline-derived CDR1 and CDR2 are SGDLS and YYNGEE. For the CDR3, the DNA is TGTGCCAGCAGCGTAGTTGGCGGGAGCGGGGAGACCCAGTACTTC. This sequence encodes CASSVVGGSGETQYF.

The chain couples TRBV29-1 to TRBJ2-1; 10 nucleotides align to TRBD2. The V and J ends lost 1 base and 4 bases, in that order; junction bases with no gene match: 1. The CDR3 consists of 14 residues. Germline lookup yields CDR1 SQVTM and CDR2 ANQGSEA. The CDR3 coding sequence is TGCAGCGTTGAAGGGACTAGCGGATACAATGAGCAGTTCTTC. Translation: CSVEGTSGYNEQFF.

This sequence joins TRBV9 and TRBJ2-1; maybe TRBD2 (6 bases). The CDR3 is 18 residues long. Trimming removed 3 bases at V and 1 base at J, with 20 bases between. Germline V lookup: CDR1 SGDLS, CDR2 YYNGEE. CDR3 nucleotide sequence: TGTGCCAGCAGCGGGAACCCTCGGGACTGGAAATCCTACAATGAGCAGTTCTTC. Translation: CASSGNPRDWKSYNEQFF.

The V and J genes are TRBV11-2 and TRBJ2-1, with D possibly matching TRBD1 (8 bases). Germline CDR1 reads SGHAT; CDR2 reads FQNNGV. The V end was cut by 5 bases, the J end by 7 bases, with 15 bases between. The CDR3 is 14 amino acids. CDR3 nucleotide sequence: TGTGCCAGCAGCAACGGACAGGGAGGGAATGAGCAGTTCTTC. Translating it yields CASSNGQGGNEQFF.

This chain connects TRBV27 to TRBJ2-7; 9 nucleotides agree with TRBD2. The CDR3 is made up of 16 amino acids. Germline lookup yields CDR1 MNHEY and CDR2 SMNVEV (reference sequence). J was trimmed by 5 bases and V by 0 bases; bases with no gene match: 8. The CDR3 DNA follows: TGTGCCAGCAGTTTATCGGGACTAGCAAGAATAGACGAGCAGTACTTC. The encoded protein is CASSLSGLARIDEQYF.

This chain links TRBV19 with TRBJ2-2; no reliable D call. The CDR3 is 14 residues long. Per the germline V gene, CDR1 is LNHDA and CDR2 is SQIVND (reference sequence). Trimming removed 4 bases from V and 4 bases from J, with 10 bases in between. The CDR3 reads CASSSLGFTGELFF. CDR3 coding DNA: TGTGCCAGTAGTAGTCTAGGTTTCACCGGGGAGCTGTTTTTT.

The chain couples TRBV7-9 to TRBJ1-5, with D unclear. Looked up from germline, CDR1 is SEHNR and CDR2 is FQNEAQ (reference sequence). The CDR3 consists of 14 residues. The V gene lost 1 base and the J gene lost 4 bases, with 8 bases spanning the gap. The CDR3 nucleotides are TGTGCCAGCAGCTTAGATTCAAATAATCAGCCCCAGCATTTT. This encodes CASSLDSNNQPQHF.